The entry that follows covers one T cell receptor beta chain sequence. PCR involved 60 Vbeta and 13 Jbeta primers. Sequenced by immunoSEQ multiplex PCR; TCRdb stores in-frame clones only, minus some. The sample has about 150,000 clones, approximately 83% seen once. The sample belongs to a study of cytomegalovirus exposure and HLA in healthy donors. This sequence was found in a male donor in good health and CMV-seronegative. The sequencing input was PBMCs.

The CDR3 bases are TGTGCCAGCAGCTTTCTAGCGGGAAGAGCAACAGATACGCAGTATTTT. The encoded protein is CASSFLAGRATDTQYF. The J gene is TRBJ2-3, the V gene TRBV5-4; 9 bases match TRBD2. The V gene end was trimmed by 2 bases and the J gene end by 3 bases; junction bases not matched to a gene: 7. This CDR3 has 16 amino acids. Germline V gene data show CDR1 as SGHNT and CDR2 as YYREEE (reference sequence).